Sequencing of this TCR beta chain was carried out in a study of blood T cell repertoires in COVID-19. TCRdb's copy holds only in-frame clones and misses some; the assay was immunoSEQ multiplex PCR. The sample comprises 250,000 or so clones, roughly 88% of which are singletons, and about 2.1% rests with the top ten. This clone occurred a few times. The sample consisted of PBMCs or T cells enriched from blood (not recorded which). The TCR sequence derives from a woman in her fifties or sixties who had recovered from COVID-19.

The CDR3 DNA sequence: TGTGCCAGCTCTCTCACCTCAACTCAGGGTTTGGAGACCCAGTACTTC. This encodes CASSLTSTQGLETQYF. This sequence joins TRBV18 and TRBJ2-5; D possibly corresponds to TRBD1 (5 bases). V was clipped by 6 bases and J by 5 bases, with 22 bases between them. There are 16 residues in the CDR3. The germline V gene has CDR1 KGHSH and CDR2 LQKENI.